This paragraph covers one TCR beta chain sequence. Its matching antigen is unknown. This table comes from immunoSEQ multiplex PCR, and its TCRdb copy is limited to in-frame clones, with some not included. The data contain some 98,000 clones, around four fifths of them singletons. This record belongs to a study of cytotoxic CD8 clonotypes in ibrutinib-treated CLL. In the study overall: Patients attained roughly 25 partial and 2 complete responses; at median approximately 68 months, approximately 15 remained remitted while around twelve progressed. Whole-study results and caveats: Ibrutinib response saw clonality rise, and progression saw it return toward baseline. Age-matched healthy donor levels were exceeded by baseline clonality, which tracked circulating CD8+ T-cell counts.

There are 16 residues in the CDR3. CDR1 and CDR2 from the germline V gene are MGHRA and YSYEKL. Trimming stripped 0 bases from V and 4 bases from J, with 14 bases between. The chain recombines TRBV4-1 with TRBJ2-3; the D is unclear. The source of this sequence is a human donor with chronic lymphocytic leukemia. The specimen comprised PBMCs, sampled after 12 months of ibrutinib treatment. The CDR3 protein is CASSQEGQVIPDTQYF. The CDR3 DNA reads TGCGCCAGCAGCCAAGAGGGTCAGGTAATCCCAGATACGCAGTATTTT.